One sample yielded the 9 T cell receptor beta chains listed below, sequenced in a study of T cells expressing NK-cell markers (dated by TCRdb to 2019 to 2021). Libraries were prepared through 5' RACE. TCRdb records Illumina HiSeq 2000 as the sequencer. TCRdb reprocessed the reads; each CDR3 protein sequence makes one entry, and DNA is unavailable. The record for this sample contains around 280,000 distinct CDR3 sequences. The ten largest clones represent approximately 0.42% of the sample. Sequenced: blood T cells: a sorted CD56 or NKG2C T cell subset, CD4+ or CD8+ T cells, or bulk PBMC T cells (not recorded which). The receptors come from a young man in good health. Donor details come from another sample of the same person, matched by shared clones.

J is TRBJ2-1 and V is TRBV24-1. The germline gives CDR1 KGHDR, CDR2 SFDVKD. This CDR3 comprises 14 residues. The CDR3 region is CATSQPTVYNEQFF.

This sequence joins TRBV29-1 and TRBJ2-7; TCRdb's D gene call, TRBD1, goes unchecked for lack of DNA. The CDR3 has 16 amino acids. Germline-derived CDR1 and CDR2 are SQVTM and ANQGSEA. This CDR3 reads CSVNLQSGTGTYEQYF.

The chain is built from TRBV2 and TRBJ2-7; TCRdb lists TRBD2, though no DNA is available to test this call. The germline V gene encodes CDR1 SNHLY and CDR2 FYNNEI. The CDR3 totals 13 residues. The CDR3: CASNGLAGSEQYF.

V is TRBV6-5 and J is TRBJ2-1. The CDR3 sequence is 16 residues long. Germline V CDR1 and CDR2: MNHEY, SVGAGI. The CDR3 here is CASSSVAGVSYNEQFF.

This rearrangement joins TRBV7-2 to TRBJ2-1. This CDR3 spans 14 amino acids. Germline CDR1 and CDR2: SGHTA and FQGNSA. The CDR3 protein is CASSLDSAYNEQFF.

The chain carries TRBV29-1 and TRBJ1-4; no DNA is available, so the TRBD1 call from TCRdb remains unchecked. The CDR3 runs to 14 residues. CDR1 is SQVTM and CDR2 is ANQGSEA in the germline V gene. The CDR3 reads CSVEDTGGSEKLFF.

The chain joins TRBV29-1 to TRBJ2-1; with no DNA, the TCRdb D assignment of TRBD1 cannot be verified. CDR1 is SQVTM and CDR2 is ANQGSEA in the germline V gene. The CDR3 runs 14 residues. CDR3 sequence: CSIRSETGYNEQFF.

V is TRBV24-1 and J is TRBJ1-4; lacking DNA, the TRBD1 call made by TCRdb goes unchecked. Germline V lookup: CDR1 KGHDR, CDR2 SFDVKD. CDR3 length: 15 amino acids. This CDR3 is CATSDPGPSGEKLFF.

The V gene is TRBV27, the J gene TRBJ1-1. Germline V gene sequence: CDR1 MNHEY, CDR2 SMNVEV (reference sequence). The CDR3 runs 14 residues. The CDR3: CASSFIGANTEAFF.